This entry features one T cell receptor beta chain sequence. Its matching antigen is unknown. The source of the sample is a study of T cells in Graves' hyperthyroidism and ophthalmopathy. General observations from the study: Ophthalmopathy was model-predicted a median about 6 months pre-onset. Most thyroid clonotypes with frequency above 0.001 were detected in blood.

This CDR3 has 13 residues. From germline, CDR1 is MNHEY and CDR2 SMNVEV (reference sequence). With 9 bases removed from V and 8 bases from J, the gap between germline ends came to 14 bases. There were TCR beta CDR3 regions amplified from RNA transcripts. HTBI primers drove first-round RT-PCR of the TCR CDR3. TCRdb ran MiXCR on the multiplex PCR reads and lists one entry per CDR3 protein. Of 410,000 or so distinct CDR3 sequences in the sample, roughly 15% were seen once. Exclusion of patients followed from uncontrolled infection, other autoimmune disease, pregnancy or lactation. Diagnosis rested on symptoms, serum thyroxine and TRAb, thyroid ultrasound, and orbital computed tomography.

The J gene is TRBJ1-6, the V gene TRBV27; a possible D gene is TRBD1 (5 bases). The clonotype comes from a man younger than 35 with Graves' ophthalmopathy. Sequenced material: blood. Here the CDR3 DNA reads TGTGCCAGTTCGCGGGGGGAGGATTCACCCCTCCACTTT. Translated, it gives CASSRGEDSPLHF.